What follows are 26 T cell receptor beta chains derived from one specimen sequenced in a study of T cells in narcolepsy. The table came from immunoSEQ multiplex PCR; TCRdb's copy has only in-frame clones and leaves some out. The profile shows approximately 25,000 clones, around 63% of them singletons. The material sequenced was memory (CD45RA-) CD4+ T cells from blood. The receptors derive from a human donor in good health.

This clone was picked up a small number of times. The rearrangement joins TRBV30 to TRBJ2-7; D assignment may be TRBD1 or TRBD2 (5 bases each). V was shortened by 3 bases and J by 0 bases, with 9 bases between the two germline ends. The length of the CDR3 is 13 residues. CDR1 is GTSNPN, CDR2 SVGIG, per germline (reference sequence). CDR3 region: CAWRGPNSYEQYF. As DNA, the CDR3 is TGTGCCTGGAGGGGACCGAACTCCTACGAGCAGTACTTC.

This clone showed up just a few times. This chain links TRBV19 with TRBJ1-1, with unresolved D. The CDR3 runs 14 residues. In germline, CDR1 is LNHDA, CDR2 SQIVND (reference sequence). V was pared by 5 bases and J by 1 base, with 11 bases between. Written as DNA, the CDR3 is TGTGCCAGTAGTCCACCTCATCAGAACACTGAAGCTTTCTTT. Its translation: CASSPPHQNTEAFF.

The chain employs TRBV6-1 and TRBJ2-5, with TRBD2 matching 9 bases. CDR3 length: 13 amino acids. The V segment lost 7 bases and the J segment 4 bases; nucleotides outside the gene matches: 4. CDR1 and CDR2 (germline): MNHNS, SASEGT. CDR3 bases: TGTGCCAGCAAAGGCGGGAGGGGAGAGACCCAGTACTTC. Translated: CASKGGRGETQYF.

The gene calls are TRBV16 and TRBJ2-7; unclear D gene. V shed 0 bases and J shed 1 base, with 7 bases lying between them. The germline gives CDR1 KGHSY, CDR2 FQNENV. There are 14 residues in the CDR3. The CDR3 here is CASSQSMGSYEQYF. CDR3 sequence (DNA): TGTGCCAGCAGCCAATCCATGGGGTCCTACGAGCAGTACTTC.

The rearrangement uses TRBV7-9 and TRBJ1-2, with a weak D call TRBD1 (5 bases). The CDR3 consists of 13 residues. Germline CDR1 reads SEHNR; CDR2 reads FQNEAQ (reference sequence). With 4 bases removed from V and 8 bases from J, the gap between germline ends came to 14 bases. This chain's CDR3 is CASSSIPRGGYTF. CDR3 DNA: TGTGCCAGCAGCTCCATTCCGAGGGGCGGCTACACCTTC.

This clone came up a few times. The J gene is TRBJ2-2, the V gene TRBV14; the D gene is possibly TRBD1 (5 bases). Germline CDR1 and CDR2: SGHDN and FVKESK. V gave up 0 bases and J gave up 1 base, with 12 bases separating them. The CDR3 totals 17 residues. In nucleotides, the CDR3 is TGTGCCAGCAGCCAAGAAGGGCAGGGCAGGAACACCGGGGAGCTGTTTTTT. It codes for CASSQEGQGRNTGELFF.

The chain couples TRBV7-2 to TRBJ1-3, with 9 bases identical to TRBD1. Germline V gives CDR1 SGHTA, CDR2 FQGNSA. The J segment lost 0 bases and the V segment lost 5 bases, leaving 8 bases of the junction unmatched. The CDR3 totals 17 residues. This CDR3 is CASSPGGQGLSGNTIYF. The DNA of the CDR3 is TGTGCCAGCAGCCCAGGGGGACAGGGCCTCTCTGGAAACACCATATATTTT.

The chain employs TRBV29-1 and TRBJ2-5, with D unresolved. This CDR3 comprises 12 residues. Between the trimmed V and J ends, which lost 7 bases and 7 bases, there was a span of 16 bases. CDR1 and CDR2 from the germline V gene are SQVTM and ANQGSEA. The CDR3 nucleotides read TGCAGCGGAGCCACCCAGGACGGGACCCAGTACTTC. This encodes CSGATQDGTQYF.

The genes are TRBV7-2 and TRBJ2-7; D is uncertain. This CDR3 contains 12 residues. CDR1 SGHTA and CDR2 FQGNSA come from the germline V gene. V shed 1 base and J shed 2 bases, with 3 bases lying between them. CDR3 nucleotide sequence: TGTGCCAGCAGCTTAGTACCCTACGAGCAGTACTTC. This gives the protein CASSLVPYEQYF.

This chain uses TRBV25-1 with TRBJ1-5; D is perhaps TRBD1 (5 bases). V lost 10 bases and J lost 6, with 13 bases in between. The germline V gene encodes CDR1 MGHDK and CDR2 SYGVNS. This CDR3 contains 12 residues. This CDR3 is CAKLGAGQPQHF. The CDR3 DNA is TGTGCCAAACTCGGGGCGGGTCAGCCCCAGCATTTT.

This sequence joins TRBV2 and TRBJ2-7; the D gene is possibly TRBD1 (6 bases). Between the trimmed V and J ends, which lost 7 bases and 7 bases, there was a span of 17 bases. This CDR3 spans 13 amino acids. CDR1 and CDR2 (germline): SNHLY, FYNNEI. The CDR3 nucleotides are TGTGCCAGCATCCGGGACACCGCTTTTGAGCAGTACTTC. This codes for CASIRDTAFEQYF.

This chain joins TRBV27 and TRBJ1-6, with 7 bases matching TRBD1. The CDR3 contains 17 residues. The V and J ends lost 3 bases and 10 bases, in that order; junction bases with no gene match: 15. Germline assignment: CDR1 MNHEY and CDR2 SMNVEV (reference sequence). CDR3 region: CASSFTRTGVERSPLHF. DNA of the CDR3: TGTGCCAGCAGTTTCACGCGGACAGGTGTCGAAAGATCACCCCTCCACTTT.

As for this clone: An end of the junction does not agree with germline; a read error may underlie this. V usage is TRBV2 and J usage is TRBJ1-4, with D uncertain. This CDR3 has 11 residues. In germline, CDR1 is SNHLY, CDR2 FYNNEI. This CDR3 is CAGSLSEKLFF. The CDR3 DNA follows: TGTGCCGGCAGCTTAAGCGAAAAACTGTTTTTT.

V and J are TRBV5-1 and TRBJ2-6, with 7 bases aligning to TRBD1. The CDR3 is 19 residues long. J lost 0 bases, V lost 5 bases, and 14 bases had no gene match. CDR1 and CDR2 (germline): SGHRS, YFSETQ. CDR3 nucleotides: TGCGCCAGCAGAGGGACAGTGGCCGATTTGTTCTCTGGGGCCAACGTCCTGACTTTC. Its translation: CASRGTVADLFSGANVLTF.

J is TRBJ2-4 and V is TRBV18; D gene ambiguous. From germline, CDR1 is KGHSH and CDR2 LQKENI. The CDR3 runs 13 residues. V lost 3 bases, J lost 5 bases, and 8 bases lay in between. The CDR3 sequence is CASSPPSQNIQYF. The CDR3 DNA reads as TGTGCCAGCTCACCGCCTAGTCAAAACATTCAGTACTTC.

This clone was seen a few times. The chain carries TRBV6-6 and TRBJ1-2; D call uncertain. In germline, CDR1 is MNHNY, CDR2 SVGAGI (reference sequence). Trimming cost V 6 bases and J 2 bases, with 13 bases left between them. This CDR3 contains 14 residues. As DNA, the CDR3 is TGTGCCAGCAGGATTAACGACGGGAACTATGGCTACACCTTC. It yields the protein CASRINDGNYGYTF.

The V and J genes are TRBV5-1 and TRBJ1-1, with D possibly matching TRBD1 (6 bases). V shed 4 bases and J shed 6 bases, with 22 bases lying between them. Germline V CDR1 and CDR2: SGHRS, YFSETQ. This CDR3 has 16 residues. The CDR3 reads CASSPAGAALWAEAFF. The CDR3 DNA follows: TGCGCCAGCAGCCCGGCGGGGGCAGCGCTGTGGGCTGAAGCTTTCTTT.

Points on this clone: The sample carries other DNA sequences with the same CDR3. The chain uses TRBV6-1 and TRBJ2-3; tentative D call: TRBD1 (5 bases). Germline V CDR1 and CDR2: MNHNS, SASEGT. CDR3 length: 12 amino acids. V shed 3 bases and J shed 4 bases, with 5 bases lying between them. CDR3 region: CASSDRADTQYF. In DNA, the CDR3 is TGTGCCAGCAGTGACAGGGCAGATACGCAGTATTTT.

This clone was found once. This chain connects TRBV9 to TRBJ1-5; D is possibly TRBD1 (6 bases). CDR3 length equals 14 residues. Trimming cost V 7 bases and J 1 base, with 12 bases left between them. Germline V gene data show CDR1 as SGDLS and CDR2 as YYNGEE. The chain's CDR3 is CASSGQRSNQPQHF. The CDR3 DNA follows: TGTGCCAGCTCTGGACAGAGGAGCAATCAGCCCCAGCATTTT. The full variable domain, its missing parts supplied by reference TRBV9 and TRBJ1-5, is DSGVTQTPKHLITATGQRVTLRCSPRSGDLSVYWYQQSLDQGLQFLIQYYNGEERAKGNILERFSAQQFPDLHSELNLSSLELGDSALYFCASSGQRSNQPQHFGDGTRLSIL.

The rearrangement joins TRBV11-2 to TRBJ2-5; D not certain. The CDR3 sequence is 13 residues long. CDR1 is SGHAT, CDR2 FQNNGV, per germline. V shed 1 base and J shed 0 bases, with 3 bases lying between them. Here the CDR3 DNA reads TGTGCCAGCAGCTTAGGCTACCAAGAGACCCAGTACTTC. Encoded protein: CASSLGYQETQYF.

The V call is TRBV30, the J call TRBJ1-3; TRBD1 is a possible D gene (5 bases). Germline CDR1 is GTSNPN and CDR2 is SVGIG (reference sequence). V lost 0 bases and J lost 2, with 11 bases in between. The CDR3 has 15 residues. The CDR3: CAWSVGGAAGNTIYF. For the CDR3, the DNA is TGTGCCTGGAGTGTAGGAGGGGCAGCTGGAAACACCATATATTTT.

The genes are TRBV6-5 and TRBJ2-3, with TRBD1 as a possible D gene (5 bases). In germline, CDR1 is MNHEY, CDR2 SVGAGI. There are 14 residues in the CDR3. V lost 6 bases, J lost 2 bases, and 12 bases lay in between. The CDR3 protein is CASRRQPATDTQYF. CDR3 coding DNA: TGTGCCAGCAGGAGACAGCCAGCCACAGATACGCAGTATTTT.

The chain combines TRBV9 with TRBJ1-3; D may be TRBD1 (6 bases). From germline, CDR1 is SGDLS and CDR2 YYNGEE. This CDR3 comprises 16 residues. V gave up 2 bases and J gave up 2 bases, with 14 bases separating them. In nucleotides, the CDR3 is TGTGCCAGCAGCGTTGATCAGGGGATCACTGGAAACACCATATATTTT. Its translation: CASSVDQGITGNTIYF.

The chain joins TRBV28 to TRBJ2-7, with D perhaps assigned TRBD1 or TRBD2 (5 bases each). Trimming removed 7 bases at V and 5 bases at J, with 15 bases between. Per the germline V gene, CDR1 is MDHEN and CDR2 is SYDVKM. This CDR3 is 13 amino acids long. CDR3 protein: CASNPGTIHEQYF. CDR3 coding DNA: TGTGCCAGCAACCCGGGGACGATTCACGAGCAGTACTTC.

The CDR3 bases are TGTGCCAGCTCACCGAAGGGGGCAGGGACTGAAGCTTTCTTT. Translating it yields CASSPKGAGTEAFF. The chain joins TRBV18 to TRBJ1-1; 7 bases are a match to TRBD1. From germline, CDR1 is KGHSH and CDR2 LQKENI. The CDR3 spans 14 residues. The J segment lost 5 bases and the V segment lost 3 bases, leaving 6 bases of the junction unmatched.

This CDR3 reads CASSLGGVVETQYF. The CDR3 DNA reads as TGCGCCAGCAGCTTGGGTGGGGTTGTGGAGACCCAGTACTTC. The chain links TRBV5-1 to TRBJ2-5; no firm D call. V was trimmed by 0 bases and J by 5 bases, leaving 11 bases between them. CDR3 length equals 14 residues. Looked up from germline, CDR1 is SGHRS and CDR2 is YFSETQ.